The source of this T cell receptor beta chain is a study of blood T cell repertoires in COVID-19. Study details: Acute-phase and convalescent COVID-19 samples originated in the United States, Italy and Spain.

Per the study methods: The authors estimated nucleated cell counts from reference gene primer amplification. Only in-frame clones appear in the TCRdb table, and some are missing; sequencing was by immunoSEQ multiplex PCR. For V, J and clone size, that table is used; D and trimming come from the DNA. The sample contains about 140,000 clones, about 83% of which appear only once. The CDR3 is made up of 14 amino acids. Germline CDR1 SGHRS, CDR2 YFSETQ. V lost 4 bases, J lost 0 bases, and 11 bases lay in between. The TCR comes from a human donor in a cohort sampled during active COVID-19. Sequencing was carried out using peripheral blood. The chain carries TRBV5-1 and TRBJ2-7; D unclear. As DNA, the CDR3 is TGCGCCAGCAGCGGGCACACGGTCTCCTACGAGCAGTACTTC. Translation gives CASSGHTVSYEQYF.